A selection of T cell receptor beta chains follows, all from one sample in a study of Ad26.COV2.S vaccination and SARS-CoV-2 variants. Clones were sequenced by immunoSEQ multiplex PCR, and TCRdb holds only the in-frame ones, with some missing. The repertoire holds some 350,000 clones, with roughly 85% as singletons. Sequencing was performed on peripheral blood, taken in a trial of Ad26.COV2.S vaccine versus placebo. These receptors came from a person between 18 and 59 years old who received the Ad26.COV2.S COVID-19 vaccine or a placebo. The CDR3 runs from the conserved cysteine through the conserved F or W. The D gene is left open where the match is weak. Rows give clone size only sometimes, using once, few, many, or a class for an expanded clone.

TRBV5-5	TRBJ1-2	.	.	CASSISGLNYGYTF	TGTGCCAGCAGTATATCGGGACTCAACTATGGCTACACCTTC
TRBV19	TRBJ1-5	.	.	CASSRPSDSHSNQPQHF	TGTGCCAGTAGTAGACCATCGGACAGCCATAGCAATCAGCCCCAGCATTTT
TRBV19	TRBJ2-1	.	.	CASSNGQSYNEQFF	TGTGCCAGTAGTAATGGACAGTCCTACAATGAGCAGTTCTTC
TRBV7-2	TRBJ2-1	few	TRBD1	CAIRPRQGYEQFF	TGTGCCATCCGCCCCCGACAGGGCTATGAGCAGTTCTTC
TRBV2	TRBJ1-5	once	TRBD1	CASTSTGDFGQPQHF	TGTGCCAGCACCTCGACAGGGGATTTTGGTCAGCCCCAGCATTTT
TRBV6-5	TRBJ2-3	.	.	CASSYSTQSGHTQYF	TGTGCCAGCAGTTACTCGACCCAGAGCGGACATACGCAGTATTTT
TRBV7-9	TRBJ2-7	.	.	CASSPTGRTYEQYF	TGTGCCAGCAGCCCGACCGGACGGACGTACGAGCAGTACTTC
TRBV2	TRBJ1-5	.	.	CASSPGLRDQPQHF	TGTGCCAGCAGCCCAGGGTTAAGGGATCAGCCCCAGCATTTT
TRBV10-3	TRBJ2-1	.	.	CAISEKSERNEQFF	TGTGCCATCAGTGAGAAATCCGAGAGAAATGAGCAGTTCTTC
TRBV5-5	TRBJ2-5	.	TRBD1	CASSLVGLRQGTQYF	TGTGCCAGCAGCTTGGTAGGTCTCCGACAGGGGACCCAGTACTTC
TRBV7-9	TRBJ2-3	.	.	CASSLVEGSVTDTQYF	TGTGCCAGCAGCTTAGTAGAGGGGTCAGTCACAGATACGCAGTATTTT
TRBV11-2	TRBJ2-2	.	.	CASSPRVVDTGELFF	TGTGCCAGCAGCCCAAGGGTAGTAGACACCGGGGAGCTGTTTTTT
TRBV7-9	TRBJ2-2	.	TRBD1	CASSLTGGTGELFF	TGTGCCAGCAGCCTGACAGGGGGCACCGGGGAGCTGTTTTTT
TRBV10-3	TRBJ2-3	once	.	CAISTQRIRETDTQYF	TGTGCCATCAGTACCCAGAGGATCAGGGAGACAGATACGCAGTATTTT
TRBV19	TRBJ2-4	.	.	CASSPGGTVNIQYF	TGTGCCAGTAGTCCAGGGGGGACAGTAAACATTCAGTACTTC
TRBV7-2	TRBJ2-7	.	TRBD2	CASSHRLAGGPFSYEQYF	TGTGCCAGCAGCCATAGACTAGCGGGAGGGCCTTTCTCCTACGAGCAGTACTTC
TRBV18	TRBJ1-5	many	.	CASSPSRNVGLPQHF	TGTGCCAGCTCACCATCTCGCAATGTTGGTCTTCCCCAGCATTTT
TRBV5-1	TRBJ1-5	.	.	CASSLGTDQPQHF	TGCGCCAGCAGCTTGGGGACGGATCAGCCCCAGCATTTT
TRBV7-9	TRBJ2-5	.	.	CASSGRQETQYF	TGTGCCAGCAGCGGCCGTCAAGAGACCCAGTACTTC
TRBV18	TRBJ1-3	.	.	CASSPQSSSGNTIYF	TGTGCCAGCTCACCACAGTCGAGCTCTGGAAACACCATATATTTT
TRBV30	TRBJ2-2	.	.	CAWRATGVSTGELFF	TGTGCCTGGAGGGCGACGGGAGTTAGCACCGGGGAGCTGTTTTTT
TRBV19	TRBJ1-1	.	.	CASSTQTREAFF	TGTGCCAGTAGTACCCAAACACGGGAAGCTTTCTTT
TRBV7-8	TRBJ2-7	.	.	CASSPYPRGSSYEQYF	TGTGCCAGCAGCCCATACCCCAGGGGAAGCTCCTACGAGCAGTACTTC
TRBV2	TRBJ1-4	.	.	CASGPLYRVGEKLFF	TGTGCCAGCGGACCCCTTTACAGGGTTGGTGAAAAACTGTTTTTT
TRBV30	TRBJ2-3	.	.	CAWSVGLTDTQYF	TGTGCCTGGAGTGTGGGGCTCACAGATACGCAGTATTTT
TRBV6-6	TRBJ2-7	once	.	CASSPTGNEQYF	TGTGCCAGCAGCCCTACAGGTAACGAGCAGTACTTC
TRBV30	TRBJ1-2	once	.	CAWSPDLGPYGYTF	TGTGCCTGGAGTCCCGACCTAGGTCCATATGGCTACACCTTC
TRBV10-2	TRBJ1-5	.	.	CASSESNGNQPQHF	TGCGCCAGCAGCGAGAGCAACGGCAATCAGCCCCAGCATTTT
TRBV19	TRBJ2-1	.	TRBD1	CASSIRTPGQGVGEQFF	TGTGCCAGTAGTATTAGGACCCCGGGACAGGGGGTCGGTGAGCAGTTCTTC
TRBV7-9	TRBJ1-5	once	.	CASSRTGQGSNQPQHF	TGTGCCAGCAGCCGCACGGGGCAGGGTAGCAATCAGCCCCAGCATTTT
TRBV3-1/TRBV3-2	TRBJ1-3	.	.	CASSPGLGGSGNTIYF	TGTGCCAGCAGCCCGGGGTTGGGGGGCTCTGGAAACACCATATATTTT
TRBV5-4	TRBJ2-7	.	.	CASSFGNYEQYF	TGTGCCAGCAGCTTCGGAAACTACGAGCAGTACTTC
TRBV27	TRBJ2-2	.	.	CASSLGNGELFF	TGTGCCAGCAGTTTGGGTAACGGGGAGCTGTTTTTT
TRBV4-3	TRBJ1-1	.	.	CASSSRVITEAFF	TGCGCCAGCAGCTCCAGGGTGATCACTGAAGCTTTCTTT
TRBV29-1	TRBJ2-1	.	TRBD2	CSGRSSGGDNEQFF	TGCAGCGGGAGGTCTAGCGGGGGGGACAATGAGCAGTTCTTC
TRBV19	TRBJ2-1	.	TRBD2	CASSILGLAEYNEQFF	TGTGCCAGTAGTATTCTGGGGCTAGCGGAGTACAATGAGCAGTTCTTC
TRBV18	TRBJ1-1	.	TRBD1	CASSHTGGGTEAFF	TGTGCCAGCTCACACACAGGGGGCGGCACTGAAGCTTTCTTT
TRBV18	TRBJ2-3	.	TRBD2	CASSPSGRASTDTQYF	TGTGCCAGCTCCCCGAGCGGGAGGGCCAGCACAGATACGCAGTATTTT
TRBV7-2	TRBJ2-3	.	TRBD2	CASSLLLGGDTQYF	TGTGCCAGCAGTCTACTCCTGGGGGGGGATACGCAGTATTTT
TRBV5-5	TRBJ2-3	.	.	CASSLRNAASTDTQYF	TGTGCCAGCAGCTTGAGGAATGCCGCTAGCACAGATACGCAGTATTTT
TRBV11-2	TRBJ2-2	once	.	CASSLWTTNTGELFF	TGTGCCAGCAGCTTATGGACTACCAACACCGGGGAGCTGTTTTTT
TRBV29-1	TRBJ2-2	.	.	CSGGSNTGELFF	TGCAGCGGGGGATCCAACACCGGGGAGCTGTTTTTT
TRBV11-2	TRBJ2-7	.	.	CASSHAASMGEQYF	TGTGCCAGCAGTCACGCAGCTAGTATGGGGGAGCAGTACTTC
TRBV9	TRBJ2-3	.	.	CASSYSPADTQYF	TGTGCCAGCAGCTACTCGCCCGCAGATACGCAGTATTTT
TRBV3-1/TRBV3-2	TRBJ1-1	once	.	CASRQDSNTEAFF	TGTGCCAGCAGACAGGACAGCAACACTGAAGCTTTCTTT
TRBV5-5	TRBJ2-5	.	TRBD2	CASSHTKTSGRETQYF	TGTGCCAGCAGCCACACGAAGACTAGCGGGAGAGAGACCCAGTACTTC
TRBV30	TRBJ1-3	.	TRBD1	CAWSVYRGPQGHSGNTIYF	TGTGCCTGGAGTGTCTACAGGGGGCCCCAAGGACACTCTGGAAACACCATATATTTT
TRBV12-3/TRBV12-4	TRBJ2-5	.	.	CASSSASPGTQYF	TGTGCCAGCAGTTCCGCCTCCCCCGGGACCCAGTACTTC
TRBV7-8	TRBJ1-6	.	.	CASSLAAWGGDSPLHF	TGTGCCAGCAGCTTAGCCGCTTGGGGGGGGGACTCACCCCTCCACTTT
TRBV14	TRBJ2-3	once	TRBD1	CASSHRQGVGADTQYF	TGTGCCAGCAGCCATAGACAGGGGGTGGGAGCAGATACGCAGTATTTT
TRBV7-2	TRBJ2-3	.	.	CASSLGNSPPDTQYF	TGTGCCAGCAGCTTAGGAAATAGCCCGCCAGATACGCAGTATTTT
TRBV28	TRBJ2-1	.	TRBD2	CASSLYFGTSYNEQFF	TGTGCCAGCAGTTTATACTTTGGGACTAGCTACAATGAGCAGTTCTTC
TRBV7-6	TRBJ2-5	.	.	CASSSNLGQGTFQETQYF	TGTGCCAGCAGCTCGAATCTCGGTCAGGGGACCTTCCAAGAGACCCAGTACTTC
TRBV7-9	TRBJ1-3	.	.	CASELSGNTIYF	TGTGCCAGCGAGTTGTCTGGAAACACCATATATTTT
TRBV2	TRBJ2-5	.	TRBD1	CASYLDRVRETQYF	TGTGCCAGCTATTTGGACAGGGTCAGAGAGACCCAGTACTTC
TRBV7-2	TRBJ2-1	.	.	CASSSVQGTNNEQFF	TGTGCCAGCAGCTCCGTGCAGGGGACCAACAATGAGCAGTTCTTC
TRBV9	TRBJ2-5	few	TRBD2	CASSVLGLAVQETQYF	TGTGCCAGCAGCGTGTTAGGTCTAGCGGTACAAGAGACCCAGTACTTC
TRBV5-4	TRBJ2-5	once	TRBD2	CASSFSGSRETQYF	TGTGCCAGCAGCTTTAGCGGGAGCCGAGAGACCCAGTACTTC
TRBV4-3	TRBJ1-6	.	.	CASSQGLTGNSPLHF	TGCGCCAGCAGCCAGGGTCTTACAGGGAATTCACCCCTCCACTTT